The 31 T cell receptor beta chains below come from one sample, sequenced in a study of blood T cell repertoires in COVID-19. Profiled with immunoSEQ multiplex PCR; TCRdb holds only in-frame clones, not every one. Of about 280,000 clones in the sample, approximately 90% were seen once. Sequencing was carried out using peripheral blood. These TCRs come from a middle-aged man with acute or convalescent COVID-19.

The chain joins TRBV5-1 to TRBJ2-3; 7 positions match TRBD2. Looked up from germline, CDR1 is SGHRS and CDR2 is YFSETQ. Unmatched junction bases numbered 6, after V lost 2 bases and J lost 0 bases. The CDR3 spans 16 residues. In DNA, the CDR3 is TGCGCCAGCAGCTTATTATTGCGGGGGAGCACAGATACGCAGTATTTT. This translates into CASSLLLRGSTDTQYF.

The gene calls are TRBV3-1 (or the pseudogene TRBV3-2) and TRBJ2-6; D is unresolved. V lost 7 bases and J 1 base, leaving 5 bases between the germline ends. CDR1 is LGHDT, CDR2 YNNKEL, per germline (reference sequence). CDR3 length: 13 residues. The chain's CDR3 is CASTSSGANVLTF. The DNA for the CDR3 is TGTGCCAGCACCTCGTCTGGGGCCAACGTCCTGACTTTC.

To note about this clone: One end of the junction does not line up with germline, which may come from a read error. This CDR3 reads CASSQGSQGATHEKLFF. CDR3 DNA sequence: TGTGCCAGCAGCCAAGGGTCTCAGGGGGCGACCCATGAGAAACTGTTTTTT. The chain employs TRBV3-1 (or the pseudogene TRBV3-2) and TRBJ1-4, with 8 bases lining up with TRBD1. CDR1 LGHDT and CDR2 YNNKEL come from the germline V gene (reference sequence). This CDR3 has 17 residues.

V gene TRBV7-3 combines with J gene TRBJ1-2, with D perhaps TRBD1 (6 bases). V dropped 5 bases and J dropped 6 bases, with 16 bases sitting between them. The CDR3 extends over 14 amino acids. Germline CDR1 reads SGHTA; CDR2 reads FQGTGA. CDR3 in amino acids: CASSENRAGDGYTF. In DNA form, the CDR3 reads TGTGCCAGCAGCGAGAACAGGGCCGGGGATGGCTACACCTTC.

This clone appeared a few times. The chain uses TRBV27 and TRBJ1-5; the D gene is possibly TRBD1 (6 bases). Trimming stripped 4 bases from V and 3 bases from J, with 7 bases between. CDR1 is MNHEY, CDR2 SMNVEV, per germline (reference sequence). The CDR3 length is 13 residues. The DNA of the CDR3 is TGTGCCAGCAGTTACAGGGTCAATCAGCCCCAGCATTTT. Translation: CASSYRVNQPQHF.

J is TRBJ1-4 and V is TRBV25-1, with 7 bases matching TRBD1. V lost 8 bases and J lost 3; bases outside the gene matches: 3. Germline loops: CDR1 MGHDK, CDR2 SYGVNS. This CDR3 is built from 13 residues. The CDR3 DNA reads TGTGCCAGCTCGCAGGGGGCTAATGAAAAACTGTTTTTT. Amino acid sequence: CASSQGANEKLFF.

The V gene is TRBV3-1 (or the pseudogene TRBV3-2), the J gene TRBJ1-2; no reliable D call. V was shortened by 4 bases and J by 8 bases, with 14 bases between the two germline ends. Germline V gene sequence: CDR1 LGHDT, CDR2 YNNKEL (reference sequence). The CDR3 length is 13 residues. CDR3 nucleotides: TGTGCCAGCAGCCCCCATTGGAGGGCCGGCTACACCTTC. Translated, it gives CASSPHWRAGYTF.

J is TRBJ1-1 and V is TRBV21-1. TRBV21-1 is designated a pseudogene. The CDR3 has 13 residues. The CDR3 loop reads CASTSGGGGKAFF. CDR3 bases: TGTGCCAGCACCTCGGGAGGGGGCGGGAAAGCTTTCTTT.

J is TRBJ2-1 and V is TRBV2, with TRBD2 as a possible D gene (6 bases). The CDR3 sequence is 14 residues long. The V gene's germline CDR1 is SNHLY and CDR2 FYNNEI. V was clipped by 6 bases and J by 4 bases, with 13 bases between them. The CDR3 region is CASSSGEIYNEQFF. The CDR3 DNA reads as TGTGCCAGCAGCTCGGGGGAGATATACAATGAGCAGTTCTTC.

Concerning this clone: The junction shows a germline mismatch at one end, possibly a read error. The rearrangement joins TRBV10-3 to TRBJ1-1; D not certain. This CDR3 comprises 12 residues. Germline lookup yields CDR1 ENHRY and CDR2 SYGVKD. Here the CDR3 reads CAISDTNTEAFF. CDR3 sequence (DNA): TGTGCCATCAGCGACACCAACACCGAAGCTTTCTTT.

V and J are TRBV19 and TRBJ2-7, with 9 bases identical to TRBD1. J lost 5 bases, V lost 5 bases, and 10 bases had no gene match. This CDR3 is 15 amino acids long. Germline loops: CDR1 LNHDA, CDR2 SQIVND (reference sequence). CDR3 DNA sequence: TGTGCCAGTAGTGGGCCGGGACAGGGCGGGAACGAGCAGTACTTC. The encoded protein is CASSGPGQGGNEQYF.

The genes are TRBV4-1 and TRBJ1-6, with D hard to call. This CDR3 contains 16 residues. Germline lookup yields CDR1 MGHRA and CDR2 YSYEKL. V was shortened by 0 bases and J by 6 bases, with 12 bases between the two germline ends. The CDR3 is CASSQERQDSNSPLHF. The CDR3 DNA follows: TGCGCCAGCAGCCAAGAGAGGCAGGACTCTAATTCACCCCTCCACTTT.

This clone appeared a few times. This chain uses TRBV5-1 with TRBJ1-6; TRBD1 is a possible D gene (5 bases). The CDR3 runs to 13 residues. Trimming took off 9 bases at V and 5 bases at J, with 12 bases between the two ends. From germline, CDR1 is SGHRS and CDR2 YFSETQ. The CDR3 loop reads CATATEDNSPLHF. The CDR3 region has the DNA TGCGCCACCGCGACAGAGGATAATTCACCCCTCCACTTT. Full variable domain (missing parts from reference TRBV5-1 and TRBJ1-6): KAGVTQTPRYLIKTRGQQVTLSCSPISGHRSVSWYQQTPGQGLQFLFEYFSETQRNKGNFPGRFSGRQFSNSRSEMNVSTLELGDSALYLCATATEDNSPLHFGNGTRLTVT.

The chain carries TRBV5-5 and TRBJ1-5; maybe TRBD1 (5 bases). The CDR3 runs to 14 residues. Trimming removed 0 bases at V and 9 bases at J, with 13 bases between. The germline V gene has CDR1 SGHKS and CDR2 YYEKEE (reference sequence). Here the CDR3 DNA reads TGTGCCAGCAGCTTGGACAGGAGCCCAGGGCCCCAGCATTTT. Residues: CASSLDRSPGPQHF.

V gene TRBV12-5 combines with J gene TRBJ1-1; a weak D match, TRBD1 (6 bases). CDR1 is LGHNT and CDR2 is FRNRAP in the germline V gene. The CDR3 loop spans 15 amino acids. Trimming shortened V by 5 bases and J by 10 bases, and 23 bases separated the two germline ends. CDR3 nucleotides: TGTGCTAGTGGTATTATTAGGGGGGGGGAAGTTAGAGCTTTCTTT. Translated: CASGIIRGGEVRAFF.

J is TRBJ1-1 and V is TRBV7-9; 8 positions match TRBD1. CDR1 is SEHNR, CDR2 FQNEAQ, per germline (reference sequence). V trimming: 5 bases; J trimming: 1 base; junction bases outside the gene matches: 18. This CDR3 is built from 19 residues. CDR3 nucleotide sequence: TGTGCCAGCAGCCTATTTGGCCGACAGGGGAGAGCCGGGAACACTGAAGCTTTCTTT. Protein: CASSLFGRQGRAGNTEAFF.

This sequence joins TRBV6-5 and TRBJ2-7, with TRBD2 matching 8 bases. The J segment lost 5 bases and the V segment lost 6 bases, leaving 3 bases of the junction unmatched. The CDR3 is 12 residues long. Per the germline V gene, CDR1 is MNHEY and CDR2 is SVGAGI. The CDR3 loop reads CASSAGGHEQYF. CDR3 coding DNA: TGTGCCAGCAGCGCGGGGGGCCACGAGCAGTACTTC.

This CDR3 is CASSDRTGESDTQYF. The CDR3 region has the DNA TGTGCCAGCTCTGACAGGACAGGGGAATCAGATACGCAGTATTTT. This chain connects TRBV6-6 to TRBJ2-3; TRBD1 aligns across 9 bases. J gave up 4 bases and V 8 bases, and 10 bases lay outside the gene matches. The CDR3 sequence is 15 residues long. CDR1 is MNHNY, CDR2 SVGAGI, per germline (reference sequence).

The chain recombines TRBV3-1 (or the pseudogene TRBV3-2) with TRBJ1-3, with unresolved D. Trimming pared 1 base from V and 2 bases from J, leaving 6 bases between. This CDR3 has 14 residues. The germline gives CDR1 LGHDT, CDR2 YNNKEL (reference sequence). Here the CDR3 reads CASSQGTTGNTIYF. The CDR3 coding sequence is TGTGCCAGCAGCCAAGGGACTACTGGAAACACCATATATTTT.

In DNA form, the CDR3 reads TGTGCCACCAGTGAGTTCGGGGACAATAATCAGCCCCAGCATTTT. Protein product: CATSEFGDNNQPQHF. This chain connects TRBV24-1 to TRBJ1-5, with D perhaps TRBD1 (6 bases). The CDR3 runs 15 residues. Per the germline V gene, CDR1 is KGHDR and CDR2 is SFDVKD. V lost 4 bases, J lost 4 bases, and 13 bases lay in between.

The genes are TRBV7-2 and TRBJ1-2; no clear D. Germline CDR1 and CDR2: SGHTA and FQGNSA. The CDR3 runs 14 residues. Trimming removed 1 base from V and 2 bases from J, with 8 bases in between. In DNA form, the CDR3 reads TGTGCCAGCAGCTTAGACGGACTGAACTATGGCTACACCTTC. As protein: CASSLDGLNYGYTF.

DNA of the CDR3: TGTGCCAGCCAAGGGCAGGGGGCAACTAATGAAAAACTGTTTTTT. Translation: CASQGQGATNEKLFF. The V call is TRBV2, the J call TRBJ1-4; 7 bases line up with TRBD1. Per germline, CDR1 SNHLY and CDR2 FYNNEI. V lost 8 bases, J lost 0 bases, and 6 bases stayed unmatched. This CDR3 spans 15 amino acids.

This chain links TRBV24-1 with TRBJ1-2, with TRBD1 as a possible D gene (5 bases). This CDR3 is 12 amino acids long. The V end was cut by 12 bases, the J end by 3 bases, with 13 bases between. In germline, CDR1 is KGHDR, CDR2 SFDVKD. The CDR3 spells CASRGGDYGYTF. CDR3 coding DNA: TGTGCCTCCCGGGGGGGAGACTATGGCTACACCTTC.

This clone has more than one count but fewer than ten. The rearrangement links TRBV19 to TRBJ1-5; 11 bases agree with TRBD1. V gave up 5 bases and J gave up 0 bases; unmatched junction bases: 12. Germline CDR1 is LNHDA and CDR2 is SQIVND (reference sequence). The CDR3 loop spans 19 amino acids. DNA of the CDR3: TGTGCCAGTAGTTCCTCAGGGGACAGGGGGATTTATAGCAATCAGCCCCAGCATTTT. Protein product: CASSSSGDRGIYSNQPQHF.

V is TRBV12-3 or TRBV12-4 and J is TRBJ1-1; D gene ambiguous. Trimming pared 1 base from V and 1 base from J, leaving 4 bases between. The CDR3 loop spans 13 amino acids. The CDR3: CASSLVRNTEAFF. CDR3 in DNA: TGTGCCAGCAGTTTAGTTAGGAACACTGAAGCTTTCTTT.

The V gene is TRBV18, the J gene TRBJ1-3; possible D gene TRBD1, 6 bases. Germline V lookup: CDR1 KGHSH, CDR2 LQKENI. The CDR3 has 16 amino acids. The germline V and J ends were trimmed by 5 bases and 2 bases, with 16 bases remaining between them. CDR3 in DNA: TGTGCCAGCTCAACCGGGACATCAAATCCTGGAAACACCATATATTTT. Its protein is CASSTGTSNPGNTIYF.

The chain uses TRBV3-1 (or the pseudogene TRBV3-2) and TRBJ1-4; D is uncertain. The V end was cut by 6 bases, the J end by 8 bases, with 13 bases between. This CDR3 spans 13 amino acids. The germline gives CDR1 LGHDT, CDR2 YNNKEL (reference sequence). The CDR3 protein is CASRPRGWEKLFF. The CDR3, as DNA: TGTGCCAGCAGACCTCGGGGTTGGGAAAAACTGTTTTTT.

This sequence joins TRBV3-1 (or the pseudogene TRBV3-2) and TRBJ2-7; 10 bases agree with TRBD2. Germline V lookup: CDR1 LGHDT, CDR2 YNNKEL (reference sequence). The CDR3 is made up of 15 amino acids. V dropped 4 bases and J dropped 3; count of bases not matched to a gene: 6. The CDR3 bases are TGTGCCAGCAGCCCCCGAACTAGCGGGATCTACGAGCAGTACTTC. It translates to CASSPRTSGIYEQYF.

This sequence joins TRBV3-1 (or the pseudogene TRBV3-2) and TRBJ2-7; maybe TRBD2 (5 bases). V lost 4 bases, J lost 3 bases, and 10 bases lay in between. The length of the CDR3 is 13 residues. Germline CDR1 reads LGHDT; CDR2 reads YNNKEL (reference sequence). CDR3 protein: CASSLSLGYEQYF. The CDR3 coding sequence is TGTGCCAGCAGCCTCTCACTAGGCTACGAGCAGTACTTC.

This clone was seen a handful of times. The chain uses TRBV30 and TRBJ1-3; no definite D call. Trimming pared 2 bases from V and 0 bases from J, leaving 8 bases between. This CDR3 has 14 residues. From germline, CDR1 is GTSNPN and CDR2 SVGIG (reference sequence). The CDR3 region is CAWSPHSSGNTIYF. In DNA, the CDR3 is TGTGCCTGGAGTCCCCACTCCTCTGGAAACACCATATATTTT.

The V gene is TRBV28, the J gene TRBJ2-7; no definite D call. Germline loops: CDR1 MDHEN, CDR2 SYDVKM. This CDR3 contains 12 residues. V was trimmed by 4 bases and J by 3 bases, leaving 7 bases between them. The CDR3 DNA is TGTGCCAGCAGTTCTTACGGCTACGAGCAGTACTTC. Protein: CASSSYGYEQYF.